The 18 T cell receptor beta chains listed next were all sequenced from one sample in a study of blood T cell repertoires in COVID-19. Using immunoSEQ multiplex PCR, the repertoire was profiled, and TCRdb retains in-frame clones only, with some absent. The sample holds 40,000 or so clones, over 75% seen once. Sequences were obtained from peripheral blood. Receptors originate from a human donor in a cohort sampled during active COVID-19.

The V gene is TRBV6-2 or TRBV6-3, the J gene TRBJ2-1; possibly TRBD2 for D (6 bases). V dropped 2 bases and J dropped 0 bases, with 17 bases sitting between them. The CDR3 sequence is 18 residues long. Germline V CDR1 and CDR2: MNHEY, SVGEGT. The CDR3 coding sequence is TGTGCCAGCAGTTACCCCCTCCCCGCGGGGAGCTCCTACAATGAGCAGTTCTTC. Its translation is CASSYPLPAGSSYNEQFF.

Here the CDR3 reads CASGLSQGAENEKLFF. DNA for the CDR3: TGTGCTAGTGGTTTGTCACAGGGGGCGGAAAATGAAAAACTGTTTTTT. This sequence joins TRBV12-5 and TRBJ1-4, with TRBD1 identical over 9 bases. This CDR3 has 16 amino acids. The trim removed 2 bases at V and 5 bases at J, leaving 6 bases unmatched. Germline V gives CDR1 LGHNT, CDR2 FRNRAP.

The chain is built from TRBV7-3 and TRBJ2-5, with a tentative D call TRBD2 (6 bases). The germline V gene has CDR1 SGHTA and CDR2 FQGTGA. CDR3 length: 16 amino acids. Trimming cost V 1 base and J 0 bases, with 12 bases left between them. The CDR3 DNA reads TGTGCCAGCAGCTTAAATGGGGCGGGGTACCAAGAGACCCAGTACTTC. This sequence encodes CASSLNGAGYQETQYF.

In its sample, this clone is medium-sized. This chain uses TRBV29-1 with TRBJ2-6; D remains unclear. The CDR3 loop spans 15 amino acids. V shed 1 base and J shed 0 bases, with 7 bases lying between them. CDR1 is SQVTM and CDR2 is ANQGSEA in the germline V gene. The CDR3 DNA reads TGCAGCGTTGAAGGTGGAGACTCTGGGGCCAACGTCCTGACTTTC. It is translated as CSVEGGDSGANVLTF.

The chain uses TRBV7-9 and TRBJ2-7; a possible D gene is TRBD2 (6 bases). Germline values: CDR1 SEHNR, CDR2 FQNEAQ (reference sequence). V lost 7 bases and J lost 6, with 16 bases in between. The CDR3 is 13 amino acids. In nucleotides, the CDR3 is TGTGCCAGCACGTGGGGGGTTGACGCCGAGCAGTACTTC. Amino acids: CASTWGVDAEQYF. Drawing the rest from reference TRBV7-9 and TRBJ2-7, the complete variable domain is DTGVSQNPRHKITKRGQNVTFRCDPISEHNRLYWYRQTLGQGPEFLTYFQNEAQLEKSRLLSDRFSAERPKGSFSTLEIQRTEQGDSAMYLCASTWGVDAEQYFGPGTRLTVT.

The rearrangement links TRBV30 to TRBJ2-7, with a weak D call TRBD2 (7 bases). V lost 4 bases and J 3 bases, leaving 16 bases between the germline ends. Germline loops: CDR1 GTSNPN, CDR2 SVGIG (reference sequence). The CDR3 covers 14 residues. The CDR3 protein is CAWIDRGGSYEQYF. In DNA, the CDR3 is TGTGCCTGGATCGATAGGGGGGGGAGCTACGAGCAGTACTTC.

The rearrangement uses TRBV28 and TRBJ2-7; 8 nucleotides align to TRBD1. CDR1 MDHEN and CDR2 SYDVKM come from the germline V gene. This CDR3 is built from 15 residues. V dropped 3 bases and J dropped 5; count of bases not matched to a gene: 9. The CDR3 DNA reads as TGTGCCAGCAGTTTCGGGGACAGGCCTTGGGACGAGCAGTACTTC. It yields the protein CASSFGDRPWDEQYF.

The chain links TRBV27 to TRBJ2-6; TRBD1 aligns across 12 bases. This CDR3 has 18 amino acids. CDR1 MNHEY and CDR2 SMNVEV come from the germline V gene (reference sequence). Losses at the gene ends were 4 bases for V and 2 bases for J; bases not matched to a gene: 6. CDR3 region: CASSSSGTGGTGANVLTF. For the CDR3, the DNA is TGTGCCAGCAGTTCCTCCGGGACAGGGGGCACTGGGGCCAACGTCCTGACTTTC.

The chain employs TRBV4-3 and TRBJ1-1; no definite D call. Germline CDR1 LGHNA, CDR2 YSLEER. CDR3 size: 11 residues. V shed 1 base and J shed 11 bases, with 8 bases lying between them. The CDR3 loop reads CASSQGREAFF. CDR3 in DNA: TGCGCCAGCAGCCAAGGGCGGGAGGCTTTCTTT.

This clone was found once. The CDR3 nucleotides are TGTGCAGGACAGGGGTCGATTAATGAAAAACTGTTTTTT. Its translation is CAGQGSINEKLFF. This chain connects TRBV18 to TRBJ1-4; TRBD1 matches at 9 bases. Germline loops: CDR1 KGHSH, CDR2 LQKENI. The CDR3 covers 13 residues.

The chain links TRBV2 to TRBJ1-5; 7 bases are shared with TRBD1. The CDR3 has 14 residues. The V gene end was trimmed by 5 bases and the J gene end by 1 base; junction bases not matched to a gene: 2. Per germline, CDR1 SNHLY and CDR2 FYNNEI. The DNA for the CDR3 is TGTGCCAGCAGTATGGACAGGAGCAATCAGCCCCAGCATTTT. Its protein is CASSMDRSNQPQHF.

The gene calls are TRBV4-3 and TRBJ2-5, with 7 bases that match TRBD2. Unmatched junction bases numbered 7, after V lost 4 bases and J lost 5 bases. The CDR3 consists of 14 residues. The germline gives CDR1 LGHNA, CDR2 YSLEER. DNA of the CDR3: TGCGCCAGCAGCCGGACTCGGGGGGTGGAGACCCAGTACTTC. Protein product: CASSRTRGVETQYF.

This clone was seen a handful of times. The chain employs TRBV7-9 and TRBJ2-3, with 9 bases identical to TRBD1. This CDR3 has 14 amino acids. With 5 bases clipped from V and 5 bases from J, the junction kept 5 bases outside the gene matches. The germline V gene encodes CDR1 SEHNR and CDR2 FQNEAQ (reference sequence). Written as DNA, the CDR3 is TGTGCCAGCAGCCTACAGGGGGCGGGAGATACGCAGTATTTT. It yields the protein CASSLQGAGDTQYF.

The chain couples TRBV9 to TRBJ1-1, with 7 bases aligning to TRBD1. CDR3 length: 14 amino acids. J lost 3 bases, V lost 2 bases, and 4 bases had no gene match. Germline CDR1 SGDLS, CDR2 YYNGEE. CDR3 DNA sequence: TGTGCCAGCAGCGTCACAGGGGCGGACACTGAAGCTTTCTTT. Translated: CASSVTGADTEAFF.

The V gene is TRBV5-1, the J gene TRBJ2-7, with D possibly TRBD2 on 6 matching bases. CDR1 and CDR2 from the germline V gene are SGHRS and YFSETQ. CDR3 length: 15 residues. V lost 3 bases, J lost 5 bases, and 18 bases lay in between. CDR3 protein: CASSWRGKGGDEQYF. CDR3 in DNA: TGCGCCAGCAGCTGGCGGGGAAAGGGCGGCGACGAGCAGTACTTC.

The CDR3 loop is CASSLGGSGTSPLHF. In DNA form, the CDR3 reads TGCGCCAGCAGCTTGGGGGGTAGCGGGACTTCACCCCTCCACTTT. The J gene is TRBJ1-6, the V gene TRBV5-1, with D possibly TRBD1 on 5 matching bases. Looked up from germline, CDR1 is SGHRS and CDR2 is YFSETQ. V lost 0 bases to trimming and J lost 9 bases, with 13 bases between them. This CDR3 contains 15 residues.

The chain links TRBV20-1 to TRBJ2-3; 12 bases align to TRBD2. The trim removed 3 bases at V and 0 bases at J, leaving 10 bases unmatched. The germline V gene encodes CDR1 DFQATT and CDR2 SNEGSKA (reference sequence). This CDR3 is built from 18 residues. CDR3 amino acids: CSASPLAGGPPSTDTQYF. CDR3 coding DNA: TGCAGTGCTAGTCCCCTAGCGGGGGGGCCACCTAGCACAGATACGCAGTATTTT.

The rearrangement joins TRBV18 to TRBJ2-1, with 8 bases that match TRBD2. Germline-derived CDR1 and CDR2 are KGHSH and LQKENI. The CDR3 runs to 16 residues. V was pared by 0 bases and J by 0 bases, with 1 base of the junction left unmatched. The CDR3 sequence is CASSPPRGGSYNEQFF. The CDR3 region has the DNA TGTGCCAGCTCACCACCCCGGGGGGGCTCCTACAATGAGCAGTTCTTC.